The clone carrying this T cell receptor beta chain was counted ten times or more. Its antigen is unknown. These data belong to a study of Graves' ophthalmopathy and Graves' hyperthyroidism. The wider study: At the time of initial diagnosis and before any treatment, peripheral blood was collected.

Per germline, CDR1 SGHTA and CDR2 FQGNSA. After removal of 2 bases from V and 5 bases from J, the junction contained 11 bases not matched to a gene. This CDR3 region has 16 residues. Hyperthyroidism in these 18- to 65-year-old patients was newly diagnosed, lasting under 2 months. TCR beta CDR3 regions were amplified from RNA transcripts. First-round RT-PCR with HTBI primers preceded a second-round multiplex PCR. TCRdb processed the multiplex PCR reads anew with MiXCR; each CDR3 protein has one entry. This sample carries hundreds of thousands of distinct CDR3 sequences, under 25% of them seen once, and the ten largest clones take under 3%. Notes on the study in general: Most thyroid-expanded clonotypes exceeding 0.001 frequency were also found in blood. The model's prediction of ophthalmopathy progression had around 70% sensitivity and roughly 72% specificity.

The clonotype comes from a woman between 18 and 29 years old with stable Graves' hyperthyroidism. The sample was peripheral blood. The chain combines TRBV7-2 with TRBJ2-5; 7 bases align to TRBD2. The chain's CDR3 is CASSLNGAGVRETQYF. The CDR3 DNA follows: TGTGCCAGCAGCTTAAACGGTGCGGGGGTCAGGGAGACCCAGTACTTC.